This entry lists 29 T cell receptor beta chains sequenced from one sample in a study of spatial heterogeneity in lung cancer. Broader study findings: Tumors with more nonsynonymous mutations had more expanded intratumoral alpha and beta TCRs.

The sample's time point: sample taken at primary tumor resection. A single record per CDR3 protein comes from TCRdb applying MiXCR to the 5' RACE reads. Here the sample spans about 3,000 distinct CDR3 sequences, over 20% being singletons. These TCRs are of unknown antigen specificity. Here the sequenced sample was lung tumor tissue, taken at surgery. These receptors came from a female donor with early-stage non-small cell lung cancer.

The chain recombines TRBV7-8 with TRBJ1-1, with D hard to call. The germline V and J ends were trimmed by 7 bases and 1 base, with 10 bases remaining between them. CDR3 size: 13 residues. Germline assignment: CDR1 SGHVS and CDR2 FQNEAQ. The chain's CDR3 is CASNPAGNTEAFF. The CDR3 DNA reads as TGTGCCAGCAATCCGGCAGGGAACACTGAAGCTTTCTTT.

This clonotype occurred a few times. The chain has TRBV6-4 and TRBJ1-1; D gene uncertain. CDR3 length equals 13 residues. Germline loops: CDR1 MRHNA, CDR2 SNTAGT. Trimming cost V 6 bases and J 8 bases, with 16 bases left between them. The CDR3 coding sequence is TGTGCCAGCAGCCTACAAGAGGGCTACGAAGCTTTCTTT. Residues: CASSLQEGYEAFF.

This clonotype was counted only a few times. V gene TRBV6-5 combines with J gene TRBJ2-7; D may match TRBD1 or TRBD2 (5 bases each). This CDR3 has 15 residues. Trimming pared 6 bases from V and 7 bases from J, leaving 22 bases between. The V gene's germline CDR1 is MNHEY and CDR2 SVGAGI. This chain's CDR3 is CASSKSVGRVAEQYF. Written as DNA, the CDR3 is TGTGCCAGCAGCAAATCTGTGGGACGAGTGGCGGAGCAGTACTTC.

This clonotype is medium-sized in the sample. The chain recombines TRBV7-2 with TRBJ2-7; 7 positions match TRBD1. In germline, CDR1 is SGHTA, CDR2 FQGNSA. CDR3 length: 15 amino acids. J gave up 0 bases and V 1 base, and 3 bases lay outside the gene matches. Here the CDR3 reads CASSLVGQSSYEQYF. The CDR3 nucleotides read TGTGCCAGCAGCTTAGTGGGACAGAGCTCCTACGAGCAGTACTTC.

The chain carries TRBV12-3 or TRBV12-4 and TRBJ2-5, with D tentatively TRBD1 or TRBD2 (5 bases each). The CDR3 covers 12 residues. Trimming pared 4 bases from V and 6 bases from J, leaving 9 bases between. CDR3: CASSSPGQTQYF. The CDR3 coding sequence is TGTGCCAGCAGTTCCCCGGGGCAGACCCAGTACTTC.

A few counts support this clonotype. V gene TRBV6-2 or TRBV6-3 combines with J gene TRBJ2-7; D is uncertain. The V end lost 2 bases, the J end lost 3 bases, and 5 bases lay between the germline ends. This CDR3 comprises 12 residues. The V gene's germline CDR1 is MNHEY and CDR2 SVGEGT. CDR3 protein: CASSYVFYEQYF. The CDR3 nucleotides are TGTGCCAGCAGTTACGTCTTCTACGAGCAGTACTTC.

The CDR3 protein is CASSPGQRQETQYF. Here the CDR3 DNA reads TGTGCCAGCAGCCCGGGACAGAGACAAGAGACCCAGTACTTC. The chain carries TRBV4-2 and TRBJ2-5; TRBD1 matches 7 bases. The V and J ends lost 4 bases and 2 bases, in that order; junction bases with no gene match: 4. The germline gives CDR1 LGHNA, CDR2 YNFKEQ. The CDR3 has 14 residues.

This clonotype is categorized as large. The V call is TRBV6-6, the J call TRBJ2-7, with a tentative D call TRBD2 (5 bases). The CDR3 has 14 amino acids. Between the trimmed V and J ends, which lost 5 bases and 0 bases, there was a span of 11 bases. Germline CDR1 reads MNHNY; CDR2 reads SVGAGI (reference sequence). In DNA, the CDR3 is TGTGCCAGCAGTCGTACCGGGGACTCCTACGAGCAGTACTTC. As protein: CASSRTGDSYEQYF.

The chain carries TRBV7-9 and TRBJ2-7, with 8 bases identical to TRBD1. This CDR3 region has 14 residues. The V gene's germline CDR1 is SEHNR and CDR2 FQNEAQ (reference sequence). The J segment lost 5 bases and the V segment lost 5 bases, leaving 8 bases of the junction unmatched. CDR3 in amino acids: CASSLDREQDEQYF. For the CDR3, the DNA is TGTGCCAGCAGCCTGGACAGGGAGCAGGACGAGCAGTACTTC.

The V call is TRBV11-2, the J call TRBJ2-1; TRBD2 matches 7 bases. Losses at the gene ends were 5 bases for V and 7 bases for J; bases not matched to a gene: 14. This CDR3 has 16 amino acids. CDR1 is SGHAT and CDR2 is FQNNGV in the germline V gene. The CDR3 loop is CASSHPGGRGRNEQFF. The CDR3 region has the DNA TGTGCCAGCAGCCACCCGGGCGGGAGAGGTAGGAATGAGCAGTTCTTC.

This clonotype is categorized as medium-sized. The chain carries TRBV20-1 and TRBJ2-5, with 13 bases lining up with TRBD2. The CDR3 runs to 15 residues. J gave up 5 bases and V 2 bases, and 5 bases lay outside the gene matches. Per the germline V gene, CDR1 is DFQATT and CDR2 is SNEGSKA (reference sequence). The DNA of the CDR3 is TGCAGTGCTAGAACTAGCGGGAGGGCCCCGGAGACCCAGTACTTC. Translating gives CSARTSGRAPETQYF.

V and J are TRBV27 and TRBJ2-7, with a weak D call TRBD2 (5 bases). In germline, CDR1 is MNHEY, CDR2 SMNVEV (reference sequence). V was cut by 5 bases and J by 6 bases, with 17 bases left in between. The CDR3 has 14 amino acids. CDR3 coding DNA: TGTGCCAGCAGTCCAACTAGGTCGGCTCTCGAGCAGTACTTC. Translating it yields CASSPTRSALEQYF.

The chain joins TRBV27 to TRBJ2-7; weak D call: TRBD2 (7 bases). V was shortened by 6 bases and J by 1 base, with 16 bases between the two germline ends. Germline V gene lookup returns CDR1 MNHEY and CDR2 SMNVEV (reference sequence). The CDR3 extends over 15 amino acids. In nucleotides, the CDR3 is TGTGCCAGCAGGCCCGGCGGGGGCCTATCCTACGAGCAGTACTTC. Translating it yields CASRPGGGLSYEQYF.

This clonotype is termed medium-sized (0.01 to 0.1%). The chain has TRBV29-1 and TRBJ1-2, with 8 bases fitting TRBD1. V gave up 2 bases and J gave up 4 bases; unmatched junction bases: 9. CDR1 SQVTM and CDR2 ANQGSEA come from the germline V gene. CDR3 size: 15 residues. Here the CDR3 reads CSVESRGQGAYGYTF. In DNA form, the CDR3 reads TGCAGCGTTGAATCGAGAGGACAGGGAGCCTATGGCTACACCTTC.

The chain employs TRBV6-5 and TRBJ2-7; D is unclear. This CDR3 contains 14 residues. Germline assignment: CDR1 MNHEY and CDR2 SVGAGI. V was clipped by 2 bases and J by 2 bases, with 10 bases between them. The CDR3 sequence: CASSYGRKPYEQYF. CDR3 nucleotide sequence: TGTGCCAGCAGTTACGGCCGCAAACCCTACGAGCAGTACTTC.

By its share, this clonotype is large (0.1 to 1%). The chain joins TRBV12-3 or TRBV12-4 to TRBJ2-7; no clear D. This CDR3 is 13 amino acids long. V was pared by 6 bases and J by 7 bases, with 16 bases between. In DNA, the CDR3 is TGTGCCAGCAGCCAAAACGGGTTGAGGGAGCAGTACTTC. It encodes CASSQNGLREQYF.

In its sample, this clonotype ranks as medium-sized. The chain has TRBV5-1 and TRBJ1-5; D might be TRBD1 (6 bases). Germline V CDR1 and CDR2: SGHRS, YFSETQ. Trimming shortened V by 4 bases and J by 0 bases, and 11 bases separated the two germline ends. The CDR3 sequence is 15 residues long. The CDR3 reads CASSPGQYSNQPQHF. The CDR3 nucleotides read TGCGCCAGCAGCCCCGGACAGTATAGCAATCAGCCCCAGCATTTT.

This chain uses TRBV2 with TRBJ2-7; perhaps TRBD2 as D (6 bases). Trimming took off 6 bases at V and 3 bases at J, with 15 bases between the two ends. This CDR3 has 14 amino acids. The germline V gene encodes CDR1 SNHLY and CDR2 FYNNEI. The CDR3 DNA is TGTGCCAGCAGCCGAGTCAGGGAGGTCTACGAGCAGTACTTC. It is translated as CASSRVREVYEQYF.

This clonotype has a handful of counts. Its ends do not fully match the called genes, so a read error is possible. The gene calls are TRBV7-2 and TRBJ1-1; a weak D match, TRBD1 (5 bases). CDR1 and CDR2 from the germline V gene are SGHTA and FQGNSA. The CDR3 totals 13 residues. Here the CDR3 DNA reads TGTGCCAGCAGCTTTACGGTTGGGACTGAAGTTTTCTTT. Its protein product is CASSFTVGTEVFF.

This clonotype is medium-sized in the sample. The rearrangement uses TRBV10-1 and TRBJ2-1; TRBD1 might be the D (5 bases). V was cut by 6 bases and J by 1 base, with 7 bases left in between. The CDR3 is 13 residues long. Germline CDR1 is WNHNN and CDR2 is SYGVQD (reference sequence). CDR3 sequence: CASSRESYNEQFF. DNA of the CDR3: TGCGCCAGCAGCAGGGAATCCTACAATGAGCAGTTCTTC.

This clonotype is labeled medium-sized. This chain's CDR3 is CASSLGGLQETQYF. In nucleotides, the CDR3 is TGCGCCAGCAGCTTAGGGGGGTTACAGGAGACCCAGTACTTC. This sequence joins TRBV5-1 and TRBJ2-5; D is perhaps TRBD1 or TRBD2 (6 bases each). Germline V lookup: CDR1 SGHRS, CDR2 YFSETQ. V lost 2 bases, J lost 5 bases, and 13 bases lay in between. The CDR3 runs 14 residues.

By proportion, this clonotype is medium-sized. The chain has TRBV30 and TRBJ2-1, with TRBD2 identical over 9 bases. Losses at the gene ends were 0 bases for V and 1 base for J; bases not matched to a gene: 4. The CDR3 covers 16 residues. Looked up from germline, CDR1 is GTSNPN and CDR2 is SVGIG (reference sequence). CDR3 nucleotide sequence: TGTGCCTGGAGTGTTTATAGCGGGAGATCCTACAATGAGCAGTTCTTC. Protein: CAWSVYSGRSYNEQFF.

This clonotype was picked up many times. The V and J genes are TRBV10-1 and TRBJ2-7; D might be TRBD1 or TRBD2, each matching 7 bases. Germline V gene lookup returns CDR1 WNHNN and CDR2 SYGVQD (reference sequence). CDR3 length: 14 amino acids. Trimming took 4 bases from V and 5 from J, leaving 15 bases between them. CDR3: CASSAHRGGNEQYF. CDR3 nucleotides: TGCGCCAGCAGTGCCCACAGGGGAGGGAACGAGCAGTACTTC.

The chain combines TRBV5-1 with TRBJ2-1; D is uncertain. Germline V gene lookup returns CDR1 SGHRS and CDR2 YFSETQ. The CDR3 has 14 residues. Trimming pared 0 bases from V and 2 bases from J, leaving 6 bases between. In DNA, the CDR3 is TGCGCCAGCAGCTTGGCCGTCACCTACAATGAGCAGTTCTTC. Translation: CASSLAVTYNEQFF.

This chain links TRBV5-1 with TRBJ2-7; the D gene is possibly TRBD1 (6 bases). Trimming took 4 bases from V and 3 from J, leaving 17 bases between them. The CDR3 covers 15 residues. Per germline, CDR1 SGHRS and CDR2 YFSETQ. CDR3 in amino acids: CASSHGRQEHYEQYF. CDR3 bases: TGCGCCAGCAGCCATGGGAGACAGGAGCACTACGAGCAGTACTTC.

Only a few counts were recorded for this clonotype. The chain couples TRBV7-9 to TRBJ2-3; D assignment may be TRBD1 or TRBD2 (5 bases each). V was shortened by 1 base and J by 2 bases, with 13 bases between the two germline ends. The CDR3 is 16 amino acids. Germline CDR1 and CDR2: SEHNR and FQNEAQ (reference sequence). The CDR3 bases are TGTGCCAGCAGCTTAGTCGGGGACCTAATCACAGATACGCAGTATTTT. Translation: CASSLVGDLITDTQYF.

This chain links TRBV7-2 with TRBJ2-7; 9 positions agree with TRBD2. Germline trimming cut 7 bases from V and 2 bases from J; bases unmatched to any gene: 9. This CDR3 is built from 15 residues. Germline CDR1 is SGHTA and CDR2 is FQGNSA. CDR3 nucleotide sequence: TGTGCCAGCAACACAGCGGGGGGACCGACCTACGAGCAGTACTTC. It specifies CASNTAGGPTYEQYF.

The chain uses TRBV10-3 and TRBJ2-1; 9 positions match TRBD2. The junction had 8 bases not matched to a gene; V was cut back by 4 bases and J by 7 bases. In germline, CDR1 is ENHRY, CDR2 SYGVKD. This CDR3 has 15 amino acids. CDR3 loop: CAISASSGIGNEQFF. The CDR3 nucleotides are TGTGCCATCAGTGCCTCTAGCGGGATAGGAAATGAGCAGTTCTTC.

This clonotype ranks as medium-sized. For the CDR3, the DNA is TGTGCCATCAGTGGAAATCTAGCGGGAGGGGCCGGGGAGCTGTTTTTT. It translates to CAISGNLAGGAGELFF. This chain joins TRBV10-3 and TRBJ2-2, with TRBD2 identical over 12 bases. V was pared by 4 bases and J by 6 bases, with 6 bases of the junction left unmatched. In germline, CDR1 is ENHRY, CDR2 SYGVKD. This CDR3 region has 16 residues.